This paragraph covers one T cell receptor (beta chain) sequence. Its specificity is not known. Constant-segment primers served in 5'RACE that generated TCR alpha and TCR beta cDNA libraries bearing sample barcodes and UMIs. TCRdb reanalysed the 5' RACE reads using MiXCR and keeps one entry per CDR3 protein. The sample yields some 440,000 distinct CDR3 sequences, around a quarter seen once. This sample stems from a study of T-cell memory formation after mild COVID-19. Study details: Largely, TCR clusters stayed within a single donor.

CDR3 length equals 17 residues. Germline values: CDR1 MNHGY, CDR2 SAAAGT. V lost 6 bases and J lost 0; bases outside the gene matches: 13. The study's findings and limits: Later expanders leaned CD4+, whereas clones that contracted between day 15 and 85 were balanced CD4/CD8. Prior to infection, memory already included some responding clones, suggesting cross-reactive memory joined.

The sample was PBMCs or a T cell subset sorted from them (not recorded which). The chain uses TRBV6-8 and TRBJ1-1, with TRBD1 matching over 7 bases. The TCR was taken from an adult woman who had mild COVID-19 (a few samples of this study predate the infection). Cell type and time point are not known. CDR3 coding DNA: TGTGCCAGCAGGCGAGAGGAAACCGGACAGGTGAACACTGAAGCTTTCTTT. As protein: CASRREETGQVNTEAFF.